One sample yielded the 7 T cell receptor beta chains listed below, sequenced in a study of blood T cells in healthy people across ages. Primed by a sample-barcoded 5' primer and a J-beta primer mix, a second PCR proceeded for about 7 to 11 cycles. TCRdb recomputed calls from the 5' RACE reads with MiXCR, one row per CDR3 protein. The table shows around 2 million distinct CDR3 sequences, with about two fifths occurring only once. What was sequenced was blood. The source is a human donor in good health.

The V call is TRBV20-1, the J call TRBJ1-2; TRBD1 might be the D (5 bases). CDR1 DFQATT and CDR2 SNEGSKA come from the germline V gene (reference sequence). The ends were cut back, 4 bases at V and 8 bases at J, with 17 bases in the middle. The CDR3 runs to 13 residues. CDR3 loop: CSATSPQGGGYTF. CDR3 DNA sequence: TGCAGTGCTACCTCTCCGCAGGGTGGGGGCTACACCTTC.

V and J are TRBV20-1 and TRBJ1-1; TRBD1 matches at 12 bases. J lost 7 bases, V lost 3 bases, and 6 bases had no gene match. The CDR3 is 14 residues long. Per the germline V gene, CDR1 is DFQATT and CDR2 is SNEGSKA (reference sequence). The DNA of the CDR3 is TGCAGTGCTAGGGGGGACAGGGGGCAGGGTGAAGCTTTCTTT. Translating gives CSARGDRGQGEAFF.

This clonotype was found a few times. The chain employs TRBV7-2 and TRBJ2-5; 8 bases are a match to TRBD2. CDR1 is SGHTA, CDR2 FQGNSA, per germline. The length of the CDR3 is 16 residues. Germline trimming cut 0 bases from V and 11 bases from J; bases unmatched to any gene: 14. For the CDR3, the DNA is TGTGCCAGCAGCTTAGCCCCGAGCGGCGCGGGGGGAGAGCAGTACTTC. It translates to CASSLAPSGAGGEQYF.

The chain couples TRBV9 to TRBJ2-4; no definite D call. Judging by the DNA end, TRBJ2-7 fits better; the J call may be wrong. This CDR3 comprises 14 residues. Germline V gene sequence: CDR1 SGDLS, CDR2 YYNGEE. The CDR3 DNA sequence: TGTGCCAGCAGCCCCTTAGAGGATTTCTACGAGCAGTACTTC. This gives the protein CASSPLEDFYEQYF.

The rearrangement links TRBV6-2 or TRBV6-3 to TRBJ2-1; D is tentatively TRBD1 or TRBD2 (5 bases each). The CDR3 runs 14 residues. Per the germline V gene, CDR1 is MNHEY and CDR2 is SVGEGT. With 10 bases removed from V and 6 bases from J, the gap between germline ends came to 19 bases. CDR3 amino acids: CATSTTGPSNEQFF. CDR3 DNA: TGTGCCACATCCACAACGGGACCGTCCAATGAGCAGTTCTTC.

The J gene is TRBJ2-7, the V gene TRBV20-1, with D perhaps being TRBD1 or TRBD2 (6 bases each). This CDR3 is built from 15 residues. The ends were cut back, 0 bases at V and 0 bases at J, with 12 bases in the middle. Germline V CDR1 and CDR2: DFQATT, SNEGSKA (reference sequence). DNA of the CDR3: TGCAGTGCTAGAGACACGGGGGCCTCCTCCTACGAGCAGTACTTC. Protein product: CSARDTGASSYEQYF.

This chain connects TRBV5-1 to TRBJ1-1; TRBD1 agrees at 9 bases. Germline V gene data show CDR1 as SGHRS and CDR2 as YFSETQ. V lost 7 bases, J lost 0 bases, and 10 bases stayed unmatched. The CDR3 is made up of 16 amino acids. CDR3 in DNA: TGCGCCAGCGGCCCCTCGACAGGGGGTATGAACACTGAAGCTTTCTTT. Translating gives CASGPSTGGMNTEAFF.